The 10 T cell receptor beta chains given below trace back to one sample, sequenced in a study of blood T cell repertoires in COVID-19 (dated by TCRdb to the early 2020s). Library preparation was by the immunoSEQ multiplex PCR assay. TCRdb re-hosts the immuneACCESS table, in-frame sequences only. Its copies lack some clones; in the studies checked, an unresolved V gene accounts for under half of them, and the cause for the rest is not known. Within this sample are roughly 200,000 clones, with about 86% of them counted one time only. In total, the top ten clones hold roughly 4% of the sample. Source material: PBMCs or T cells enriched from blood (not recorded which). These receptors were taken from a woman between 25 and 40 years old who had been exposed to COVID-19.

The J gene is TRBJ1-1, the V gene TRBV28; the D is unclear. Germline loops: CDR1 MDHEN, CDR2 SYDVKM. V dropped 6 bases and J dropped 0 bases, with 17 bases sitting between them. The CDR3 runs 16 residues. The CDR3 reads CASSLPPGYMNTEAFF. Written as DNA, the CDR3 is TGTGCCAGCAGCCTACCTCCGGGATACATGAACACTGAAGCTTTCTTT.

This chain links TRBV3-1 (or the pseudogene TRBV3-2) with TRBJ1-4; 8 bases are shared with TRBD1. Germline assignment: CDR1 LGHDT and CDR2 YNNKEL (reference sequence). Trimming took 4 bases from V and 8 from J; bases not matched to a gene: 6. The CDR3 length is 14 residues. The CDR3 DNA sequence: TGTGCCAGCAGCCGTCGACAGGGGCGAGAAAAACTGTTTTTT. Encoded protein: CASSRRQGREKLFF.

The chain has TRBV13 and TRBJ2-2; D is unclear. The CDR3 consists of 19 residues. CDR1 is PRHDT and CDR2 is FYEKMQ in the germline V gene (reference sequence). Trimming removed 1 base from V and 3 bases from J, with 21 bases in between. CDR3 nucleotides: TGTGCCAGCAGCTTAGCCGTCGGATGGTTCAGGAAGGACACCGGGGAGCTGTTTTTT. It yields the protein CASSLAVGWFRKDTGELFF.

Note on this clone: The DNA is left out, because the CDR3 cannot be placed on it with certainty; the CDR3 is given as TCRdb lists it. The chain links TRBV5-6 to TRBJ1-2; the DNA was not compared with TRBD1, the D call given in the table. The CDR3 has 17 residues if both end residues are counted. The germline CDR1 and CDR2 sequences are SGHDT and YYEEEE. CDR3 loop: CASSLGVAGGADRMDTF.

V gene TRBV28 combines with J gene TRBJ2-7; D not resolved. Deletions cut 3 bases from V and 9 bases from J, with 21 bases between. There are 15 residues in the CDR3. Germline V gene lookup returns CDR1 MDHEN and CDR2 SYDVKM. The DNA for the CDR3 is TGTGCCAGCAGTTTCGTTGAGGCACGCCAACGAGGGCAGTACTTC. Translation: CASSFVEARQRGQYF. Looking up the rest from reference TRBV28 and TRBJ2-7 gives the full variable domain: DVKVTQSSRYLVKRTGEKVFLECVQDMDHENMFWYRQDPGLGLRLIYFSYDVKMKEKGDIPEGYSVSREKKERFSLILESASTNQTSMYLCASSFVEARQRGQYFGPGTRLTVT.

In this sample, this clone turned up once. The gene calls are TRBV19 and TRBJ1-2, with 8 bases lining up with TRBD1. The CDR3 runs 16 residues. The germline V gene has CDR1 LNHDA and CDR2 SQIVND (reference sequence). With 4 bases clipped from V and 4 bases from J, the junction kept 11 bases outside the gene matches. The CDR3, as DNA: TGTGCCAGTAGTACCCAGACAGGGGAGCGAATCTATGGCTACACCTTC. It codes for CASSTQTGERIYGYTF.

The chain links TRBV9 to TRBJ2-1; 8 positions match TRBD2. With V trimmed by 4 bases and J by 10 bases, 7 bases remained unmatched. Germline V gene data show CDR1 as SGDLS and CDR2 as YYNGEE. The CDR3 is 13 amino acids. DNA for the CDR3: TGTGCCAGCAGCCGGGAGGGTGACAGCGAGCAGTTCTTC. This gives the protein CASSREGDSEQFF.

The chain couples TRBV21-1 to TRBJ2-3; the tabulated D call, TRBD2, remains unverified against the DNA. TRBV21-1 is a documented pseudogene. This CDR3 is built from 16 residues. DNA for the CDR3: TGTGCCAGCAGCAACGCGGAAAAAGGAGACACAGATACGCAGTATTTT. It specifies CASSNAEKGDTDTQYF.

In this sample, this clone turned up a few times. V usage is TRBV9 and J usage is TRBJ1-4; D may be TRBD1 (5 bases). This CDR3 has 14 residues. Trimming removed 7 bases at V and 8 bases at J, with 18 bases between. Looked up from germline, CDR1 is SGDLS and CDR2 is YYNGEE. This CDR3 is CASAPRGGGEKLFF. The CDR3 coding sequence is TGTGCCAGCGCCCCCCGGGGGGGAGGCGAAAAACTGTTTTTT.

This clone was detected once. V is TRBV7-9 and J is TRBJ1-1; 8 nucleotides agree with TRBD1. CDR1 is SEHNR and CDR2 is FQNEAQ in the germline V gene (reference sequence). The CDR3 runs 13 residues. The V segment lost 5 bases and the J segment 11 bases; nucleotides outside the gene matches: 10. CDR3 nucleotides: TGTGCCAGCAGCATCGAGGGGCAGGGGGCGGCTTTCTTT. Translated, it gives CASSIEGQGAAFF. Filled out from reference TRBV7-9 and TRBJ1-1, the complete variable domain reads DTGVSQNPRHKITKRGQNVTFRCDPISEHNRLYWYRQTLGQGPEFLTYFQNEAQLEKSRLLSDRFSAERPKGSFSTLEIQRTEQGDSAMYLCASSIEGQGAAFFGQGTRLTVV.